Following are 9 T cell receptor beta chains from one sample sequenced in a study of control samples from healthy donors and cancer patients. The repertoire was sequenced with immunoSEQ multiplex PCR; TCRdb's copy has only in-frame clones and lacks some. This sample yields around 150,000 clones, of which just under 95% are seen a single time; around 8% belongs to the top ten. Sequencing input: blood. The receptors were gathered from a woman aged 40 to 50 in good health.

The chain combines TRBV11-2 with TRBJ2-7; unclear D gene. The CDR3 consists of 15 residues. Trimming cost V 3 bases and J 2 bases, with 14 bases left between them. The germline V gene has CDR1 SGHAT and CDR2 FQNNGV. CDR3 in amino acids: CASSFLPDTTYEQYF. The CDR3 coding sequence is TGTGCCAGCAGCTTCCTCCCCGACACGACCTACGAGCAGTACTTC.

The chain is built from TRBV7-2 and TRBJ1-3; TRBD1 is a possible D gene (5 bases). Trimming removed 3 bases at V and 0 bases at J, with 6 bases between. Per the germline V gene, CDR1 is SGHTA and CDR2 is FQGNSA. The CDR3 is 14 amino acids. In DNA form, the CDR3 reads TGTGCCAGCAGCTTGCAGGGCTCTGGAAACACCATATATTTT. Translating gives CASSLQGSGNTIYF.

This clone was picked up one time. This rearrangement joins TRBV27 to TRBJ1-2; 8 bases match TRBD1. Germline CDR1 and CDR2: MNHEY and SMNVEV (reference sequence). This CDR3 is 15 amino acids long. The V gene end was trimmed by 0 bases and the J gene end by 3 bases; junction bases not matched to a gene: 3. The CDR3 region has the DNA TGTGCCAGCAGTTTATCGACAGGGGACTACTATGGCTACACCTTC. Its translation is CASSLSTGDYYGYTF.

This clone was detected a few times. The chain combines TRBV6-5 with TRBJ1-1; the D gene is possibly TRBD1 (6 bases). The CDR3 extends over 14 amino acids. CDR1 MNHEY and CDR2 SVGAGI come from the germline V gene. V gave up 7 bases and J gave up 0 bases, with 12 bases separating them. CDR3 in DNA: TGTGCCAGCAAGGGGGTGAATATGAACACTGAAGCTTTCTTT. Residues: CASKGVNMNTEAFF.

This clone was seen just once. The rearrangement uses TRBV2 and TRBJ2-7, with D perhaps TRBD2 (6 bases). This CDR3 has 12 amino acids. Germline loops: CDR1 SNHLY, CDR2 FYNNEI. With 8 bases removed from V and 3 bases from J, the gap between germline ends came to 11 bases. CDR3 sequence reads: CASAEGYYEQYF. CDR3 DNA sequence: TGTGCCAGCGCGGAGGGGTACTACGAGCAGTACTTC. Using reference TRBV2 and TRBJ2-7 for the parts outside the CDR3, the full variable domain is EPEVTQTPSHQVTQMGQEVILRCVPISNHLYFYWYRQILGQKVEFLVSFYNNEISEKSEIFDDQFSVERPDGSNFTLKIRSTKLEDSAMYFCASAEGYYEQYFGPGTRLTVT.

The chain recombines TRBV9 with TRBJ1-1, with a tentative D call TRBD1 (5 bases). The CDR3 loop spans 15 amino acids. Germline V gene data show CDR1 as SGDLS and CDR2 as YYNGEE. Trimming left V 0 bases short and J 3 bases short, with 12 bases between. CDR3 coding DNA: TGTGCCAGCAGCGTAGACGGCAGGGACCACACTGAAGCTTTCTTT. This codes for CASSVDGRDHTEAFF.

V is TRBV7-2 and J is TRBJ1-5; tentatively, D is TRBD1 (5 bases). Germline values: CDR1 SGHTA, CDR2 FQGNSA. V shed 7 bases and J shed 10 bases, with 17 bases lying between them. CDR3 length equals 13 residues. The CDR3 sequence: CASNEGTLGPQHF. In DNA form, the CDR3 reads TGTGCCAGCAATGAAGGGACGTTGGGCCCCCAGCATTTT.

This chain links TRBV9 with TRBJ2-5; 9 nucleotides agree with TRBD2. V gave up 4 bases and J gave up 1 base; unmatched junction bases: 11. CDR1 is SGDLS, CDR2 YYNGEE, per germline. The CDR3 length is 17 residues. As DNA, the CDR3 is TGTGCCAGCAGCCAAGGGGCACTAGCGGGTGGCCAAGAGACCCAGTACTTC. Translated, it gives CASSQGALAGGQETQYF.

The genes are TRBV5-8 and TRBJ1-2; D call uncertain. The V end lost 2 bases, the J end lost 2 bases, and 7 bases lay between the germline ends. Per germline, CDR1 SGHTS and CDR2 YDEGEE. The CDR3 covers 13 residues. CDR3 DNA: TGTGCCAGCAGCTTAGACACCAACTATGGCTACACCTTC. Translation: CASSLDTNYGYTF.